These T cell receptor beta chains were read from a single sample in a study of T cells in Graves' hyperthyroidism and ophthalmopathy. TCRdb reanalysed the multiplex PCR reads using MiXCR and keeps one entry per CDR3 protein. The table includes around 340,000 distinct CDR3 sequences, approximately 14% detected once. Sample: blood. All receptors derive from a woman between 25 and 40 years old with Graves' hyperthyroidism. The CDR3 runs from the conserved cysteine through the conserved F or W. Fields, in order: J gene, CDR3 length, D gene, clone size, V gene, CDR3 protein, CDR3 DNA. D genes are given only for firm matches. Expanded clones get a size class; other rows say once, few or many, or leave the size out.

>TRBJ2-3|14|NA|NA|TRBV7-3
CASGLEGFTDTQYF
TGTGCCAGCGGCTTAGAGGGGTTCACAGATACGCAGTATTTT
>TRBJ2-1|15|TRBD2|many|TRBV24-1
CATSSGTSSANEQFF
TGTGCCACATCCTCCGGGACTAGTTCCGCCAATGAGCAGTTCTTC
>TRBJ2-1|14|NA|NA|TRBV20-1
CSASRAFMDNEQFF
TGCAGTGCTAGCAGGGCATTCATGGACAATGAGCAGTTCTTC
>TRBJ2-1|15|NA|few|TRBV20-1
CSGILPWGLINEQFF
TGCAGTGGAATATTGCCATGGGGGTTGATCAATGAGCAGTTCTTC
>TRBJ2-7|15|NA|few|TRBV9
CASSVGVLGAYEQYF
TGTGCCAGCAGCGTAGGTGTGCTAGGAGCCTACGAGCAGTACTTC
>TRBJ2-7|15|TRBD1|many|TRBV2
CASSPEGAWAHEQYF
TGTGCCAGCAGTCCAGAGGGGGCCTGGGCCCACGAGCAGTACTTC
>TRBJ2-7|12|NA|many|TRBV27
CASSVMGGEQYF
TGTGCCAGCAGTGTAATGGGGGGCGAGCAGTACTTC
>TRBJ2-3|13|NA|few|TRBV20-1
CSVRQSSTDTQYF
TGCAGTGTCCGACAGTCTAGCACAGATACGCAGTATTTT
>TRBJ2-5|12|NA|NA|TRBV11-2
CASSFEGETQYF
TGTGCCAGCAGCTTCGAGGGCGAGACCCAGTACTTC
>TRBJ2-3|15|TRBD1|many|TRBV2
CASRRDRDSTDTQYF
TGTGCCAGCAGACGGGACAGAGATAGCACAGATACGCAGTATTTT
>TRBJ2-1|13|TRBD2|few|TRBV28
CASRLAGEHEQFF
TGTGCCAGCCGGCTAGCGGGAGAACATGAGCAGTTCTTC
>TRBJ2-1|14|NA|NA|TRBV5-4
CASSRRQGLDEQFF
TGTGCCAGCAGCCGCCGACAGGGACTTGATGAGCAGTTCTTC
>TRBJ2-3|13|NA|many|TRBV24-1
CATTLATTDTQYF
TGTGCCACCACCCTAGCGACCACAGATACGCAGTATTTT
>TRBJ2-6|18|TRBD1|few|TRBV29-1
CSASVRTGVSSGANVLTF
TGCAGCGCCTCCGTCCGGACAGGGGTTTCCTCTGGGGCCAACGTCCTGACTTTC
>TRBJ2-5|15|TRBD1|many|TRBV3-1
CASSPWDRGEETQYF
TGTGCCAGCAGCCCTTGGGACAGGGGCGAGGAGACCCAGTACTTC
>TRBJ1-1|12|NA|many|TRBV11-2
CASSLSGVLAFF
TGTGCCAGCAGCTTAAGTGGGGTTCTGGCTTTCTTT
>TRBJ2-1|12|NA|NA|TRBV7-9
CASSSKLREQFF
TGTGCCAGCAGCTCCAAGCTTCGGGAGCAGTTCTTC
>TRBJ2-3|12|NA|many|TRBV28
CASSGSTDTQYF
TGTGCCAGCAGTGGGAGCACAGATACGCAGTATTTT
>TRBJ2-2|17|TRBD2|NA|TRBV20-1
CSVTGTSGRGNTGELFF
TGCAGTGTTACCGGGACTAGCGGGAGGGGGAACACCGGGGAGCTGTTTTTT
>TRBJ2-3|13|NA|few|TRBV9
CASRSGLDGTQYF
TGTGCCAGCAGGAGCGGGTTAGACGGTACGCAGTATTTT
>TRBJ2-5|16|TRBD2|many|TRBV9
CASSVTGTSGKETQYF
TGTGCCAGCAGCGTGACCGGGACTAGCGGGAAAGAGACCCAGTACTTC
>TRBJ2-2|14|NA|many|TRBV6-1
CASTSRGPPGELFF
TGTGCCAGCACCTCCCGAGGGCCACCCGGGGAGCTGTTTTTT
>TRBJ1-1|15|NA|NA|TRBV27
CASSLDWGTGNEAFF
TGTGCCAGCAGTTTAGATTGGGGGACCGGCAATGAAGCTTTCTTT
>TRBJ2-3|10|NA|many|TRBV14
CASSRDTQYF
TGTGCCAGCAGCCGGGATACGCAGTATTTT
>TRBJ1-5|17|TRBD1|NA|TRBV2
CANSADRGWYSNQPQHF
TGTGCCAACAGTGCGGACAGGGGTTGGTATAGCAATCAGCCCCAGCATTTT
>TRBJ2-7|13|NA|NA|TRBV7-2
CASSLGTVYEQYF
TGTGCCAGCAGCTTAGGGACTGTCTACGAGCAGTACTTC